This TCR beta chain was obtained from a study of blood T cells in healthy people across ages. Germline CDR1 DFQATT, CDR2 SNEGSKA (reference sequence). The CDR3 spans 12 residues. Trimming took 6 bases from V and 5 from J; bases not matched to a gene: 3. Combining a sample-barcoded 5' primer with a J-beta primer mix, a second PCR ran for roughly 7 to 12 cycles. From the 5' RACE reads, TCRdb called clonotypes with MiXCR, one entry per CDR3 protein. The top ten hold about 20% of the sample, which has 700,000 or so distinct CDR3 sequences, 22% seen once. Study results and caveats: It was the long-lived donors that had more naive CD4+ cells and higher diversity than aged donors.

In the case of this clonotype: Its antigen is not known.

This sequence originates from a man between 65 and 85 years old in good health. The V call is TRBV20-1, the J call TRBJ2-5; TRBD2 agrees at 10 bases. Material for sequencing was blood. Here the CDR3 reads CSAGTSEETQYF. The CDR3 DNA reads as TGCAGTGCAGGGACTAGCGAGGAGACCCAGTACTTC.